The clone carrying this T cell receptor (beta chain) was found many times. Its antigen is not known. V was pared by 4 bases and J by 4 bases, with 5 bases of the junction left unmatched. Germline values: CDR1 MNHEY, CDR2 SVGAGI. The CDR3 contains 14 residues. The entry originates in a study of cytomegalovirus exposure and HLA in healthy donors. Background on the study: It was reported in a later analysis that the same platform had been used for the 100 to 150 validation repertoires as for the roughly 710 first-cohort repertoires.

Findings and limits, study-wide: Researchers counted over 150 TCR beta chains as cytomegalovirus-associated. Testing in vitro showed three CMV-associated chains specific for CMV antigens.

The assay was immunoSEQ multiplex PCR, and TCRdb's table has in-frame clones only and misses some. Among under 150,000 clones, approximately 84% were seen once, and the ten largest hold 1.4%. The TCR was taken from a woman in her twenties or thirties in good health and CMV-seronegative. The sample comprised PBMCs. The chain employs TRBV6-5 and TRBJ1-2; 8 bases align to TRBD1. CDR3 nucleotides: TGTGCCAGCAGTTCAGGGGGCCCAAGCTATGGCTACACCTTC. It specifies CASSSGGPSYGYTF.